This T cell receptor (beta chain) was captured by sequencing in a study of shared T cell receptors in the human thymus. Data came from immunoSEQ multiplex PCR; TCRdb stores just in-frame clones and leaves some out. The sample includes 500,000 to 550,000 clones, around 78% of them seen just once. A further study also used this sample, focusing on human thymus T cells. That report adds: An apparent bias in V and J gene usage was seen in thymic and blood repertoires. Related work found strong thymic repertoire overlap between unrelated individuals.

The sequence was obtained from a boy younger than two with a congenital heart defect. The sample comprised thymocytes.

Here the CDR3 reads CTSSQCGTGGQEETQYF. The CDR3 DNA follows: TGCACCAGCAGCCAATGTGGGACAGGGGGCCAGGAAGAGACCCAGTACTTC. The chain joins TRBV1 to TRBJ2-5; the table's TRBD1 call for D was not verified on the DNA. TRBV1 is a recognized pseudogene. The CDR3 has 17 residues.